These 9 T cell receptor beta chains were sequenced from one sample in a study of blood T cell repertoires in COVID-19. Clones were read by immunoSEQ multiplex PCR, and TCRdb kept only the in-frame ones, dropping some. Here the sample spans 100,000 to 150,000 clones, about 70% being singletons. Sequencing was performed on peripheral blood. The receptors come from an elderly man with COVID-19, enrolled during active disease.

In this sample, this clone is medium-sized. The chain joins TRBV19 to TRBJ1-1; weak D call: TRBD1 (6 bases). The CDR3 has 11 amino acids. Germline CDR1 reads LNHDA; CDR2 reads SQIVND (reference sequence). The V and J ends lost 7 bases and 8 bases respectively, with 11 bases between them. CDR3 sequence: CASKTGLEAFF. The CDR3 DNA reads as TGTGCCAGTAAAACAGGGTTGGAAGCTTTCTTT.

The rearrangement links TRBV4-1 to TRBJ1-5; 9 bases agree with TRBD1. V gave up 1 base and J gave up 3 bases; unmatched junction bases: 1. The CDR3 length is 15 residues. In germline, CDR1 is MGHRA, CDR2 YSYEKL. The CDR3 sequence: CASSQGDRDNQPQHF. The CDR3 coding sequence is TGCGCCAGCAGCCAAGGGGACAGGGACAATCAGCCCCAGCATTTT.

This clone occurred a few times. The V gene is TRBV9, the J gene TRBJ1-1; possible D gene TRBD1, 5 bases. The germline gives CDR1 SGDLS, CDR2 YYNGEE. The CDR3 totals 17 residues. Deletions cut 4 bases from V and 4 bases from J, with 23 bases between. This CDR3 reads CASSTPPRGSQGTEAFF. CDR3 DNA sequence: TGTGCCAGCAGCACACCCCCCCGGGGGAGCCAAGGCACTGAAGCTTTCTTT.

The rearrangement links TRBV28 to TRBJ2-7, with TRBD2 matching 8 bases. V was clipped by 2 bases and J by 6 bases; unmatched bases: 9. The CDR3 has 15 amino acids. Germline values: CDR1 MDHEN, CDR2 SYDVKM. The CDR3 loop is CASSLRVAGIREQYF. CDR3 coding DNA: TGTGCCAGCAGTTTAAGGGTAGCGGGAATACGCGAGCAGTACTTC.

This chain joins TRBV6-6 and TRBJ2-7; 10 bases agree with TRBD1. The CDR3 length is 15 residues. From germline, CDR1 is MNHNY and CDR2 SVGAGI (reference sequence). V dropped 6 bases and J dropped 1; count of bases not matched to a gene: 6. CDR3 sequence (DNA): TGTGCCAGCAGGCCGACAGGGGGCGAGTCCTACGAGCAGTACTTC. Translating it yields CASRPTGGESYEQYF.

This chain links TRBV28 with TRBJ2-5; TRBD1 matches at 7 bases. With V trimmed by 5 bases and J by 4 bases, 4 bases remained unmatched. Germline V gene data show CDR1 as MDHEN and CDR2 as SYDVKM. This CDR3 has 13 amino acids. CDR3 in DNA: TGTGCCAGCAGTCGACAGGGATCAGAGACCCAGTACTTC. Amino acid sequence: CASSRQGSETQYF.

The chain uses TRBV19 and TRBJ1-2; 7 nucleotides match TRBD1. With 4 bases clipped from V and 2 bases from J, the junction kept 7 bases outside the gene matches. CDR1 and CDR2 (germline): LNHDA, SQIVND (reference sequence). The CDR3 totals 15 residues. CDR3 region: CASSTAGGPNYGYTF. The DNA of the CDR3 is TGTGCCAGTAGTACCGCAGGGGGTCCGAACTATGGCTACACCTTC. The full variable domain, completed using reference TRBV19 and TRBJ1-2, is DGGITQSPKYLFRKEGQNVTLSCEQNLNHDAMYWYRQDPGQGLRLIYYSQIVNDFQKGDIAEGYSVSREKKESFPLTVTSAQKNPTAFYLCASSTAGGPNYGYTFGSGTRLTVV.

V and J are TRBV7-3 and TRBJ1-5, with a tentative D call TRBD1 (5 bases). The CDR3 has 15 residues. The germline V gene encodes CDR1 SGHTA and CDR2 FQGTGA. Trimming cost V 5 bases and J 0 bases, with 11 bases left between them. CDR3 nucleotide sequence: TGTGCCAGCAGCCTCGCGACAGATAGCAATCAGCCCCAGCATTTT. Translation: CASSLATDSNQPQHF.

The chain links TRBV5-6 to TRBJ2-3; D is undetermined. There are 15 residues in the CDR3. The V gene's germline CDR1 is SGHDT and CDR2 YYEEEE. Trimming took 0 bases from V and 0 from J, leaving 8 bases between them. The CDR3 region has the DNA TGTGCCAGCAGCTTGGGGCTTTCTAGCACAGATACGCAGTATTTT. Protein: CASSLGLSSTDTQYF.